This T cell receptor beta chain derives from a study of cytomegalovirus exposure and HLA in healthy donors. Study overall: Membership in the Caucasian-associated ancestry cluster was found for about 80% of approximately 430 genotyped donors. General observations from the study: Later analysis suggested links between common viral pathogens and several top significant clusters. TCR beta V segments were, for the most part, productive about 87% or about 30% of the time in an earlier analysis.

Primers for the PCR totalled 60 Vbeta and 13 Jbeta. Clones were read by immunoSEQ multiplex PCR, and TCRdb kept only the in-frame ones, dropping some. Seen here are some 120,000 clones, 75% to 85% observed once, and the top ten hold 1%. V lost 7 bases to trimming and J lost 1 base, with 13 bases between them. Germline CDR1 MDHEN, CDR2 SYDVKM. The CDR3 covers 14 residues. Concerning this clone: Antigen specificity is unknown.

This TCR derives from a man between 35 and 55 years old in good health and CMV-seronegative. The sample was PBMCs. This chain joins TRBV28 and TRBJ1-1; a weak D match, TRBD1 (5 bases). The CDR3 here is CASTPTGENTEAFF. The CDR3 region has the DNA TGTGCCAGCACCCCAACGGGGGAGAACACTGAAGCTTTCTTT.